A single sample is the source of the 17 T cell receptor beta chains below, sequenced in a study of shared clonotypes between healthy human individuals (dated by TCRdb to the early 2020s). The library was made by the immunoSEQ multiplex PCR assay. TCRdb holds this immuneACCESS table with in-frame rearrangements only. Some clones are missing; in checked studies, unresolved V genes explain under half, and the rest has no known cause. Across this sample there are millions of clones, with over 85% seen only once. The ten largest clones represent roughly 0.13% of the sample. The sample comprised naive CD4+ T cells sorted from blood. This specimen's cell subset or site label, interpreted: CD45RA+ positively selected. All receptors derive from a man aged 18 to 30 in good health.

This chain uses TRBV2 with TRBJ1-4, with a tentative D call TRBD1 (6 bases). Trimming left V 5 bases short and J 7 bases short, with 17 bases between. Germline V lookup: CDR1 SNHLY, CDR2 FYNNEI. CDR3 length equals 15 residues. The CDR3 loop is CASSTQGLGVEKLFF. The CDR3 DNA sequence: TGTGCCAGCAGTACCCAGGGGCTAGGGGTTGAAAAACTGTTTTTT.

The rearrangement joins TRBV7-9 to TRBJ2-1, with no clear D. Trimming stripped 4 bases from V and 7 bases from J, with 8 bases between. CDR1 and CDR2 from the germline V gene are SEHNR and FQNEAQ (reference sequence). This CDR3 is 12 amino acids long. CDR3 coding DNA: TGTGCCAGCAGCTCGGACGTGAATGAGCAGTTCTTC. Its protein is CASSSDVNEQFF.

The rearrangement uses TRBV7-9 and TRBJ2-7; D call uncertain. Germline V gene sequence: CDR1 SEHNR, CDR2 FQNEAQ (reference sequence). The CDR3 consists of 14 residues. V was shortened by 5 bases and J by 3 bases, with 14 bases between the two germline ends. The CDR3 region has the DNA TGTGCCAGCAGCCCCGAGAGCCAATTCTACGAGCAGTACTTC. Protein: CASSPESQFYEQYF.

The table lists this clone with a count of one. The CDR3 nucleotides are TGTGCCAGCAGCTTAAGAACCGATAACTATGGCTACACCTTC. Translation gives CASSLRTDNYGYTF. V gene TRBV7-2 combines with J gene TRBJ1-2; D gene uncertain. Germline CDR1 reads SGHTA; CDR2 reads FQGNSA. The CDR3 consists of 14 residues. V gave up 2 bases and J gave up 1 base, with 8 bases separating them.

The chain couples TRBV10-3 to TRBJ2-1, with 11 nucleotides matching TRBD1. V gave up 3 bases and J gave up 8 bases; unmatched junction bases: 6. Germline loops: CDR1 ENHRY, CDR2 SYGVKD. The CDR3 runs 15 residues. The CDR3 reads CAISDGQGAGDEQFF. The CDR3 nucleotides are TGTGCCATCAGTGACGGACAGGGGGCTGGCGATGAGCAGTTCTTC.

This chain uses TRBV5-1 with TRBJ2-2, with 7 bases aligning to TRBD1. Per germline, CDR1 SGHRS and CDR2 YFSETQ. This CDR3 is built from 14 residues. The V gene end was trimmed by 5 bases and the J gene end by 4 bases; junction bases not matched to a gene: 5. The CDR3 nucleotides read TGCGCCAGCAGGGGGGACAGACCCACCGGGGAGCTGTTTTTT. It is translated as CASRGDRPTGELFF.

The chain recombines TRBV27 with TRBJ2-7, with 16 bases aligning to TRBD2. The CDR3 runs to 19 residues. Trimming cost V 6 bases and J 4 bases; bases outside gene matches: 15. The germline V gene encodes CDR1 MNHEY and CDR2 SMNVEV (reference sequence). The CDR3 DNA follows: TGTGCCAGCAGGGCCAGGGCGGGACTAGCGGGGGGGCCTAGGTACGAGCAGTACTTC. This gives the protein CASRARAGLAGGPRYEQYF.

The chain combines TRBV7-9 with TRBJ2-7; TRBD1 matches 9 bases. With V trimmed by 7 bases and J by 4 bases, 8 bases remained unmatched. Germline loops: CDR1 SEHNR, CDR2 FQNEAQ (reference sequence). The CDR3 covers 14 residues. CDR3: CASTTGGESYEQYF. The CDR3 bases are TGTGCCAGCACCACAGGGGGCGAGTCGTACGAGCAGTACTTC.

V gene TRBV4-3 combines with J gene TRBJ2-5; 9 bases fit TRBD1. The J call is in doubt because the DNA end fits TRBJ2-7 better. Germline CDR1 LGHNA, CDR2 YSLEER. This CDR3 has 18 residues. CDR3 nucleotide sequence: TGCGCCAGCAGCCAGTACCTCCATCCGGGACAGGGAGTCTACGAGCAGTACTTC. It encodes CASSQYLHPGQGVYEQYF.

The chain uses TRBV28 and TRBJ1-4; D ambiguous. With 6 bases removed from V and 4 bases from J, the gap between germline ends came to 6 bases. Germline values: CDR1 MDHEN, CDR2 SYDVKM. This CDR3 spans 12 amino acids. CDR3 loop: CASSGVNEKLFF. DNA of the CDR3: TGTGCCAGCAGCGGGGTTAATGAAAAACTGTTTTTT.

The CDR3 DNA sequence: TGCAGCGTCGAATCCAGCGGGGAGCAGTACTTC. This sequence encodes CSVESSGEQYF. This rearrangement joins TRBV29-1 to TRBJ2-7; possible D gene TRBD2, 6 bases. The germline gives CDR1 SQVTM, CDR2 ANQGSEA. The CDR3 runs 11 residues. The V gene lost 6 bases and the J gene lost 7 bases, with 13 bases spanning the gap.

The chain combines TRBV2 with TRBJ1-6; a possible D gene is TRBD1 (5 bases). V was clipped by 9 bases and J by 6 bases, with 12 bases between them. CDR1 SNHLY and CDR2 FYNNEI come from the germline V gene. The CDR3 runs 13 residues. The CDR3 spells CASNPDSNSPLHF. The CDR3 region has the DNA TGTGCCAGTAACCCAGACAGTAATTCACCCCTCCACTTT. The full variable domain, completed using reference TRBV2 and TRBJ1-6, is EPEVTQTPSHQVTQMGQEVILRCVPISNHLYFYWYRQILGQKVEFLVSFYNNEISEKSEIFDDQFSVERPDGSNFTLKIRSTKLEDSAMYFCASNPDSNSPLHFGNGTRLTVT.

The chain joins TRBV30 to TRBJ1-3; no definite D call. Deletions cut 0 bases from V and 2 bases from J, with 11 bases between. Germline CDR1 reads GTSNPN; CDR2 reads SVGIG (reference sequence). The CDR3 is made up of 15 amino acids. CDR3 in amino acids: CAWSVLWKAGNTIYF. DNA for the CDR3: TGTGCCTGGAGTGTACTATGGAAAGCTGGAAACACCATATATTTT.

The V and J genes are TRBV5-4 and TRBJ2-3; 7 bases align to TRBD1. V dropped 3 bases and J dropped 5; count of bases not matched to a gene: 15. CDR1 is SGHNT and CDR2 is YYREEE in the germline V gene (reference sequence). The CDR3 is made up of 17 amino acids. CDR3 nucleotides: TGTGCCAGCAGCTCACTGACAGGGAAGGTGTCACGAGATACGCAGTATTTT. It yields the protein CASSSLTGKVSRDTQYF.

A remark on this clone: The sample has other DNA sequences that encode this CDR3 too. The chain recombines TRBV19 with TRBJ2-1; 13 bases agree with TRBD2. The germline gives CDR1 LNHDA, CDR2 SQIVND (reference sequence). The CDR3 extends over 15 amino acids. V lost 3 bases, J lost 6 bases, and 2 bases stayed unmatched. CDR3 protein: CASSIRTSGGNEQFF. The DNA of the CDR3 is TGTGCCAGTAGTATCCGGACTAGCGGGGGCAATGAGCAGTTCTTC.

The rearrangement links TRBV27 to TRBJ1-1; no clear D gene. The CDR3 runs 15 residues. Looked up from germline, CDR1 is MNHEY and CDR2 is SMNVEV (reference sequence). Trimming pared 8 bases from V and 3 bases from J, leaving 19 bases between. The chain's CDR3 is CASSPPPPWDTEAFF. For the CDR3, the DNA is TGTGCCAGCTCCCCACCCCCCCCGTGGGACACTGAAGCTTTCTTT.

The genes are TRBV15 and TRBJ2-7; D is uncertain. The CDR3 spans 14 residues. Between the trimmed V and J ends, which lost 2 bases and 4 bases, there was a span of 12 bases. Germline CDR1 and CDR2: LNHNV and YYDKDF (reference sequence). CDR3 nucleotides: TGTGCCACCAGCAGACGACATCCCCGTTACGAGCAGTACTTC. As protein: CATSRRHPRYEQYF.